The present TCR beta chain was sequenced within a study of CD8+ T cells in alopecia areata. Study results and limitations: Scalp samples also yield sequences from resident alphabeta T cells of normal skin.

Specified treatment: oral pan-JAK inhibitor, 5-10 mg twice daily. Sorted populations comprised CD4+ and CD8+ T cells obtained from PBMCs. Sequencing templates came from extracted RNA that was reverse transcribed into cDNA. Generated by immunoSEQ multiplex PCR, the TCRdb table keeps only in-frame clones and is missing some. The sample includes about 180,000 clones, 45% to 60% of them seen just once. This clone occurred a few times. Its antigen is still unknown. This TCR derives from a human donor with alopecia areata. This specimen was CD8+ T cells sorted from blood, taken at week 52, from a patient treated with tofacitinib.

The CDR3 is CASSGGTVYGYTF. The CDR3 DNA is TGTGCCAGCAGTGGCGGGACAGTCTATGGCTACACCTTC. V is TRBV27 and J is TRBJ1-2, with TRBD1 matching 7 bases. V shed 5 bases and J 4 bases; nucleotides not matched to a gene: 4. From germline, CDR1 is MNHEY and CDR2 SMNVEV (reference sequence). CDR3 size: 13 residues.